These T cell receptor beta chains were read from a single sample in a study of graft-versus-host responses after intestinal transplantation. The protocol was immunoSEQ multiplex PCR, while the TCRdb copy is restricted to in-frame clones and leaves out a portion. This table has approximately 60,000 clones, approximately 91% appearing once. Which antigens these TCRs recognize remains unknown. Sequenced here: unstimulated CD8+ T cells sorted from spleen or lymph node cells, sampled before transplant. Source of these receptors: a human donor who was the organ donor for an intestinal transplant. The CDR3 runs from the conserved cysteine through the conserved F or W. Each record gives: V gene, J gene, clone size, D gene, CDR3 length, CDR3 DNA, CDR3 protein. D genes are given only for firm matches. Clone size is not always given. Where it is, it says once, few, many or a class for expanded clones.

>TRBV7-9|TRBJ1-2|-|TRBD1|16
TGTGCCAGCAGCCTCCCCCGGGACAGGGGCTTCTATGGCTACACCTTC
CASSLPRDRGFYGYTF
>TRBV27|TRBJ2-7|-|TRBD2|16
TGTGCCAGCAGTTGGGGGATAGCGGGATCCCACTACGAGCAGTACTTC
CASSWGIAGSHYEQYF
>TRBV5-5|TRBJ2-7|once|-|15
TGTGCCAGCAGCTTGTCTGAGCGTCCCCACCTCGAGCAGTACTTC
CASSLSERPHLEQYF
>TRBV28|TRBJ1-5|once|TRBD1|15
TGTGCCAGCAGTCACGGACAGGGGGCTGAACAGCCCCAGCATTTT
CASSHGQGAEQPQHF
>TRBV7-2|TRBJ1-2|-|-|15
TGTGCCAGCAGCTTAGCCTACCAGGGGATCTATGGCTACACCTTC
CASSLAYQGIYGYTF
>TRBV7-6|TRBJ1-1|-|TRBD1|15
TGTGCCAGCAGCGCCCGACAGGGGTTGAACACTGAAGCTTTCTTT
CASSARQGLNTEAFF
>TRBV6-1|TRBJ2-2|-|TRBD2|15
TGTGCCAGCAGTGAATGGCGGGAGACGGGCGGGGAGCTGTTTTTT
CASSEWRETGGELFF
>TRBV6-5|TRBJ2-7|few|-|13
TGTGCCAGCAGTCCAGGAGGTTCCTACGAGCAGTACTTC
CASSPGGSYEQYF
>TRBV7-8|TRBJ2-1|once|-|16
TGTGCCAGCAGCTTAGTTTGGGGCGACGCCTACAATGAGCAGTTCTTC
CASSLVWGDAYNEQFF
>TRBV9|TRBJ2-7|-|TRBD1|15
TGTGCCAGCAGCGCCGAAGGGACAGGGATCTACGAGCAGTACTTC
CASSAEGTGIYEQYF
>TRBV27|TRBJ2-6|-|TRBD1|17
TGTGCCAGCAGGGCCGGGACAGGGGAACCTGGGGCCAACGTCCTGACTTTC
CASRAGTGEPGANVLTF
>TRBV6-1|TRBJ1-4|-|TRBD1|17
TGTGCCAGCAGTGATAGCTGGGGTTCCGGGACAGGTGAAAAACTGTTTTTT
CASSDSWGSGTGEKLFF
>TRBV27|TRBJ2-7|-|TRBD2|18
TGTGCCAGCAGTCCGATTACGGGGGGTCTTGAGGGGTTTTACGAGCAGTACTTC
CASSPITGGLEGFYEQYF
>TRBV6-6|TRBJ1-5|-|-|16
TGTGCCAGCAGTTACTCAGGCAGGGACATGAATCAGCCCCAGCATTTT
CASSYSGRDMNQPQHF
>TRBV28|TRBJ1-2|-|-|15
TGTGCCAGCAGTTCTAGACAGGAGATTAACTATGGCTACACCTTC
CASSSRQEINYGYTF
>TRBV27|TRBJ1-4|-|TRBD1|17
TGTGCCAGCAGTTTTTTAGCCCAGACAGGGGAAAATGAAAAACTGTTTTTT
CASSFLAQTGENEKLFF
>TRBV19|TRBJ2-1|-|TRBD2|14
TGTGCCAGTAGTATAGTGGGGAGGGGCAATGAGCAGTTCTTC
CASSIVGRGNEQFF
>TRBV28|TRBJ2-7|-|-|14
TGTGCCAGCAGTTTATCGGGGAACCCCTACGAGCAGTACTTC
CASSLSGNPYEQYF
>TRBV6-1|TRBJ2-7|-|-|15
TGTGCCAGCTTTCCGTCGGGGAAGGACTCCTACGAGCAGTACTTC
CASFPSGKDSYEQYF
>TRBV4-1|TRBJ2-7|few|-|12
TGCGCCAGCAGCCAAGAATGGCACGAGCAGTACTTC
CASSQEWHEQYF
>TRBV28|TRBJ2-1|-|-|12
TGTGCCAGCAGTTCCCCTTACAATGAGCAGTTCTTC
CASSSPYNEQFF
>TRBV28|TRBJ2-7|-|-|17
TGTGCCAGCAGCAATACCGCGGACTTGGCGAAATTTTACGAGCAGTACTTC
CASSNTADLAKFYEQYF
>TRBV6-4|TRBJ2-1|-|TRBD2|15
TGTGCCAGCAGTGAGGTGACTAGCGGGAGAGGTGAGCAGTTCTTC
CASSEVTSGRGEQFF
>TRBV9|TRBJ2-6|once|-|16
TGTGCCAGCAGCGACGAAACAGGGTCTGGGGCCAACGTCCTGACTTTC
CASSDETGSGANVLTF
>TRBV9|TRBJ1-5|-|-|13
TGTGCCAGCAGCGTAGGGCCGAATCAGCCCCAGCATTTT
CASSVGPNQPQHF
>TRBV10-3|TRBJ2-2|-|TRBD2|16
TGTGCCATCAGTGGGACTAGCGGAGCACACACCGGGGAGCTGTTTTTT
CAISGTSGAHTGELFF
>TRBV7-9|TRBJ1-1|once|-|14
TGTGCCAGCAGCTTACTTACGGGGAACACTGAAGCTTTCTTT
CASSLLTGNTEAFF
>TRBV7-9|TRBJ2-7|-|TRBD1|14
TGTGCCAGCAGCCATAGGGACAGAGACTACGAGCAGTACTTC
CASSHRDRDYEQYF
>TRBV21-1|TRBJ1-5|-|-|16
TGTGCCAGCAGCAAACCAAGGCCCGGGGGGAATCAGCCCCAGCATTTT
CASSKPRPGGNQPQHF
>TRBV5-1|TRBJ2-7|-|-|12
TGCGCCAGCAGCTTGGCAGGGAACGAGCAGTACTTC
CASSLAGNEQYF
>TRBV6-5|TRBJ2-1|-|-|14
TGTGCCAGCGGCCTCACAAGCTCCTACAATGAGCAGTTCTTC
CASGLTSSYNEQFF
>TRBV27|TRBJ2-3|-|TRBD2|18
TGTGCCAGCAGTCCGTTGGGGACTAGCGGGTTTAGCACAGATACGCAGTATTTT
CASSPLGTSGFSTDTQYF
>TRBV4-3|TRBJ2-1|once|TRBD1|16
TGCGCCAGCAGCCAAGATCCAGGGACAGTCTACAATGAGCAGTTCTTC
CASSQDPGTVYNEQFF
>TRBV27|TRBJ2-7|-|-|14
TGTGCCAGCAGCCTCTGGGGGGAAGCCTACGAGCAGTACTTC
CASSLWGEAYEQYF
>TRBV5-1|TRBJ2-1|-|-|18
TGCGCCAGCAGCTTGGGATGGTACAGGGAGAAAAGGCACAATGAGCAGTTCTTC
CASSLGWYREKRHNEQFF
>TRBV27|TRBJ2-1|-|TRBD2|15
TGTGCCAGCGGCTTAAACCGGGAGGTTTACAATGAGCAGTTCTTC
CASGLNREVYNEQFF
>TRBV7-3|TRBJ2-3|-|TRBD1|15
TGTGCCAGCAGCCCCGACAGGGGGCGGGCAGATACGCAGTATTTT
CASSPDRGRADTQYF